These 19 T cell receptor beta chains were all obtained from the same sample, sequenced in a study of Ad26.COV2.S vaccination and SARS-CoV-2 variants (dated by TCRdb to the early 2020s). Taken with the paper, the label for time point translates to: individuals recovered from natural SARS-CoV-2 infection. Libraries came from the immunoSEQ multiplex PCR assay. What TCRdb holds here is the immuneACCESS table cut down to in-frame rearrangements. Part of the clones is not present; checked against another copy, under half of the missing clones reflect an unresolved V gene, and the others are unexplained. The table for this sample lists approximately 400,000 clones; roughly 94% of them were counted only once. In total, the top ten clones hold around 4.2% of the sample. Sequences were derived from peripheral blood, sampled after recovery from COVID-19. These receptors all come from a human donor who had recovered from COVID-19.

The chain recombines TRBV18 with TRBJ2-5, with D hard to call. Trimming took 2 bases from V and 1 from J, leaving 5 bases between them. Per germline, CDR1 KGHSH and CDR2 LQKENI. This CDR3 is built from 13 residues. In DNA form, the CDR3 reads TGTGCCAGCTCACCAGGATTCCAAGAGACCCAGTACTTC. Translating it yields CASSPGFQETQYF.

Notes on this clone: At the DNA level, this CDR3 is encoded by other sequences in the same sample as well. The CDR3 spells CASSLGSNTEAFF. DNA of the CDR3: TGCGCCAGCAGCTTGGGGTCCAACACTGAAGCTTTCTTT. The chain employs TRBV5-1 and TRBJ1-1; D uncertain. The CDR3 contains 13 residues. CDR1 SGHRS and CDR2 YFSETQ come from the germline V gene. Trimming removed 0 bases at V and 2 bases at J, with 5 bases between.

The chain is built from TRBV4-3 and TRBJ2-3, with 10 bases that match TRBD2. With 4 bases clipped from V and 2 bases from J, the junction kept 9 bases outside the gene matches. Germline V gene sequence: CDR1 LGHNA, CDR2 YSLEER. This CDR3 is built from 17 residues. The CDR3: CASSRERSGGPTDTQYF. CDR3 coding DNA: TGCGCCAGCAGCCGAGAGCGTAGCGGGGGGCCCACAGATACGCAGTATTTT.

This chain joins TRBV2 and TRBJ2-1; D may be TRBD2 (7 bases). Germline values: CDR1 SNHLY, CDR2 FYNNEI. This CDR3 spans 15 amino acids. The V and J ends lost 5 bases and 10 bases respectively, with 21 bases between them. As DNA, the CDR3 is TGTGCCAGCAGTCCGGGGAGGGGGGTAACCCACGAGCAGTTCTTC. It specifies CASSPGRGVTHEQFF.

The rearrangement joins TRBV7-8 to TRBJ1-2; 10 nucleotides line up with TRBD1. With 5 bases clipped from V and 6 bases from J, the junction kept 6 bases outside the gene matches. Germline V gene sequence: CDR1 SGHVS, CDR2 FQNEAQ. The CDR3 spans 14 residues. The CDR3 is CASSSGTGVNGYTF. In DNA form, the CDR3 reads TGTGCCAGCAGCAGCGGGACAGGGGTAAATGGCTACACCTTC.

The chain is built from TRBV6-5 and TRBJ1-4; tentatively, D is TRBD1 (6 bases). Trimming removed 6 bases at V and 5 bases at J, with 16 bases between. Germline V lookup: CDR1 MNHEY, CDR2 SVGAGI. The CDR3 loop spans 15 amino acids. As DNA, the CDR3 is TGTGCCAGCAGCCTGAGGGGGACGAGGAATGAAAAACTGTTTTTT. It is translated as CASSLRGTRNEKLFF.

The rearrangement joins TRBV5-1 to TRBJ2-1; 16 nucleotides agree with TRBD2. With 3 bases clipped from V and 6 bases from J, the junction kept 6 bases outside the gene matches. Germline CDR1 SGHRS, CDR2 YFSETQ. The CDR3 spans 17 residues. CDR3 nucleotide sequence: TGCGCCAGCAGCTCGGGACTAGCGGGGGGGCCGGGCAATGAGCAGTTCTTC. Residues: CASSSGLAGGPGNEQFF.

The CDR3 sequence is CASSLSGGFNQPQHF. CDR3 DNA: TGCGCCAGCAGCTTGTCTGGGGGTTTCAATCAGCCCCAGCATTTT. The chain carries TRBV5-1 and TRBJ1-5; maybe TRBD1 (5 bases). The CDR3 extends over 15 amino acids. V was cut by 1 base and J by 3 bases, with 11 bases left in between. Germline loops: CDR1 SGHRS, CDR2 YFSETQ.

The J gene is TRBJ1-1, the V gene TRBV12-5, with 7 bases identical to TRBD1. Trimming cost V 1 base and J 3 bases; bases outside gene matches: 8. Germline lookup yields CDR1 LGHNT and CDR2 FRNRAP. CDR3 size: 16 residues. The CDR3: CASGLGPGQFHTEAFF. The DNA of the CDR3 is TGTGCTAGTGGTTTGGGCCCGGGACAGTTCCACACTGAAGCTTTCTTT.

This clone appeared once. This chain joins TRBV19 and TRBJ1-2; D gene ambiguous. The CDR3 runs to 13 residues. V shed 4 bases and J shed 8 bases, with 14 bases lying between them. Germline-derived CDR1 and CDR2 are LNHDA and SQIVND (reference sequence). The CDR3 reads CASSTPGSWGYTF. In DNA form, the CDR3 reads TGTGCCAGTAGTACCCCCGGGTCCTGGGGCTACACCTTC.

This clone was counted once. This chain joins TRBV7-6 and TRBJ2-2; 8 nucleotides line up with TRBD2. Germline CDR1 reads SGHVS; CDR2 reads FNYEAQ. Losses at the gene ends were 5 bases for V and 5 bases for J; bases not matched to a gene: 10. The CDR3 has 16 residues. This chain's CDR3 is CASSPLGSGGTGELFF. CDR3 bases: TGTGCCAGCAGCCCCCTGGGGAGCGGGGGTACCGGGGAGCTGTTTTTT.

The V and J genes are TRBV14 and TRBJ2-7; 7 bases are shared with TRBD1. Looked up from germline, CDR1 is SGHDN and CDR2 is FVKESK. The CDR3 is 13 amino acids. V lost 4 bases to trimming and J lost 3 bases; unmatched junction nucleotides: 3. DNA of the CDR3: TGTGCCAGCAGCCTTGGACAGGTCTACGAGCAGTACTTC. Translated: CASSLGQVYEQYF.

The chain couples TRBV6-1 to TRBJ1-6, with D possibly matching TRBD1 (6 bases). The germline V gene has CDR1 MNHNS and CDR2 SASEGT. This CDR3 has 13 residues. V lost 3 bases, J lost 13 bases, and 13 bases lay in between. The CDR3 nucleotides are TGTGCCAGCAGTGACAGGGGTCAAAGGCCCCTCCACTTT. Its protein is CASSDRGQRPLHF.

V and J are TRBV19 and TRBJ1-2; D might be TRBD1 (6 bases). V lost 9 bases and J lost 7, with 21 bases in between. Per the germline V gene, CDR1 is LNHDA and CDR2 is SQIVND (reference sequence). This CDR3 contains 14 residues. CDR3 bases: TGTGCCAGCGAGGGGGGGACGAGGTTAGGTGGCTACACCTTC. Translating it yields CASEGGTRLGGYTF.

This clone appeared a few times. The V gene is TRBV7-3, the J gene TRBJ2-2; no reliable D call. Germline V lookup: CDR1 SGHTA, CDR2 FQGTGA. Trimming removed 2 bases at V and 4 bases at J, with 8 bases between. The CDR3 runs 14 residues. CDR3 sequence (DNA): TGTGCCAGCAGCTTAGGGGTTCCCACCGGGGAGCTGTTTTTT. It specifies CASSLGVPTGELFF.

The sample holds one count of this clone. The chain has TRBV27 and TRBJ2-7; a weak D match, TRBD1 (5 bases). CDR1 and CDR2 from the germline V gene are MNHEY and SMNVEV (reference sequence). CDR3 length: 16 residues. Trimming left V 5 bases short and J 5 bases short, with 22 bases between. CDR3 residues: CASSPYTQGYAHEQYF. DNA of the CDR3: TGTGCCAGCAGTCCCTATACCCAGGGATATGCCCACGAGCAGTACTTC.

This clone was seen a single time. The CDR3 reads CASSRYGGPNTEAFF. In DNA form, the CDR3 reads TGTGCCAGCAGCCGATACGGCGGACCGAACACTGAAGCTTTCTTT. The chain joins TRBV5-5 to TRBJ1-1; D is unresolved. Trimming pared 4 bases from V and 1 base from J, leaving 14 bases between. Germline CDR1 reads SGHKS; CDR2 reads YYEKEE (reference sequence). The CDR3 is 15 amino acids.

This rearrangement joins TRBV5-4 to TRBJ1-2; 9 nucleotides line up with TRBD1. Trimming took 3 bases from V and 6 from J; bases not matched to a gene: 9. From germline, CDR1 is SGHNT and CDR2 YYREEE (reference sequence). This CDR3 has 15 residues. Here the CDR3 reads CASSSPQGAVNGYTF. The CDR3 DNA reads as TGTGCCAGCAGCTCGCCACAGGGGGCGGTTAATGGCTACACCTTC.

The chain links TRBV29-1 to TRBJ2-4; D possibly corresponds to TRBD2 (6 bases). The V end lost 2 bases, the J end lost 4 bases, and 15 bases lay between the germline ends. The CDR3 consists of 15 residues. Germline values: CDR1 SQVTM, CDR2 ANQGSEA. CDR3 in DNA: TGCAGCGTTGAAAGGATGGGGGAGGCGAAAAACATTCAGTACTTC. As protein: CSVERMGEAKNIQYF.